This T cell receptor beta chain was recovered during a study of tumor-infiltrating lymphocytes in oesophageal squamous cell carcinoma (dated by TCRdb to the mid-2010s). Library construction relied on PCR. The sample was run on an Illumina HiSeq 2000. TCRdb trimmed public reads at Q25 via fastp, called clones via MiXCR and kept in-frame beta chains. For every CDR3 protein sequence, its rows merge into one entry that carries the most common genes and DNA. This sample is represented by some 15,000 distinct CDR3 sequences; roughly 47% of them were singletons. Around 42% of the sample is in the top ten clones. Relative to germline, V is 8 bases shorter and J is 4 bases shorter, with 11 bases between their ends. Reading the germline V gene gives CDR1 MDHEN and CDR2 SYDVKM. From the cysteine through the phenylalanine, the CDR3 covers 13 amino acids. Solely the CDR3 DNA is kept, with 39 bases framed from the first base.

This clonotype showed up many times. Its antigen has not been determined. No much larger clonotype is one base removed from it; base qualities were not supplied. The sequence was obtained from a male donor with esophageal squamous cell carcinoma. The source material was blood. The chain is assembled from TRBV28 and TRBJ1-4; the D gene cannot be resolved reliably. In nucleotide form, the sequence is TGTGCCAGCTACAGACGGGATAATGAAAAACTGTTTTTT. This sequence encodes CASYRRDNEKLFF. Reference TRBV28 and TRBJ1-4 genes cover what lies past the CDR3, so the full variable domain is DVKVTQSSRYLVKRTGEKVFLECVQDMDHENMFWYRQDPGLGLRLIYFSYDVKMKEKGDIPEGYSVSREKKERFSLILESASTNQTSMYLCASYRRDNEKLFFGSGTQLSVL.